This T cell receptor (beta chain) was identified in a study of OX40 agonist ivuxolimab in advanced cancers. The overall study: At doses from 0.01 to 10 mg/kg, patients were given intravenous ivuxolimab every 2 weeks. Mean age approximately 61 years, range roughly 20 to 85; roughly 82% male. Study-level findings and limits: Partial responders dosed at 0.1-3.0 mg/kg displayed clonal expansion ranking among the lowest. The study observed clonal expansion of CD4+ and CD8+ blood T cells by week 6 at 0.1 to 3.0 mg/kg.

In the case of this clone: What it binds is unknown.

The table came from immunoSEQ multiplex PCR; TCRdb's copy has only in-frame clones and leaves some out. The sample consists of around 20,000 clones, roughly four fifths of them appearing once. Germline V gives CDR1 SGHAT, CDR2 FQNNGV. With 8 bases removed from V and 8 bases from J, the gap between germline ends came to 13 bases. The CDR3 length is 12 residues. The specimen was CD4+ or CD8+ T cells sorted from blood, collected in a trial of the OX40 agonist ivuxolimab. This clonotype was sampled from an adult with an advanced solid tumor such as melanoma, head and neck, liver or kidney cancer. V gene TRBV11-2 combines with J gene TRBJ2-1; D remains ambiguous. The CDR3 bases are TGTGCCAGCTCCTGGGCCGATGATGAGCAGTTCTTC. Its protein product is CASSWADDEQFF.